The present TCR beta chain was sequenced within a study of blood T cell repertoires in COVID-19. At the level of the study: Some COVID-19 samples were acute and others convalescent; all came from the United States, Italy and Spain. In each case, the material was cDNA or gDNA derived from T cells, B-cell-depleted T cells, or PBMCs.

Germline assignment: CDR1 SGHVS and CDR2 FNYEAQ. Trimming cost V 7 bases and J 5 bases; bases outside gene matches: 9. This CDR3 has 15 residues. Per the authors' pipeline: Estimation of nucleated cell counts was performed using reference gene primer amplification. Some clones are missing from TCRdb's copy, which holds only in-frame ones; the method was immunoSEQ multiplex PCR. V, J and clone size are those of that table, while D and trimming were read from the DNA. The sample yields around 100,000 clones, roughly two thirds seen once. The sequence was collected from a man older than 75 with acute or convalescent COVID-19. Specimen: peripheral blood. This chain joins TRBV7-6 and TRBJ2-5; 11 bases line up with TRBD1. The CDR3 bases are TGTGCCAGCACCCAAGGACAGGGGGCAGGGGAGACCCAGTACTTC. This encodes CASTQGQGAGETQYF.